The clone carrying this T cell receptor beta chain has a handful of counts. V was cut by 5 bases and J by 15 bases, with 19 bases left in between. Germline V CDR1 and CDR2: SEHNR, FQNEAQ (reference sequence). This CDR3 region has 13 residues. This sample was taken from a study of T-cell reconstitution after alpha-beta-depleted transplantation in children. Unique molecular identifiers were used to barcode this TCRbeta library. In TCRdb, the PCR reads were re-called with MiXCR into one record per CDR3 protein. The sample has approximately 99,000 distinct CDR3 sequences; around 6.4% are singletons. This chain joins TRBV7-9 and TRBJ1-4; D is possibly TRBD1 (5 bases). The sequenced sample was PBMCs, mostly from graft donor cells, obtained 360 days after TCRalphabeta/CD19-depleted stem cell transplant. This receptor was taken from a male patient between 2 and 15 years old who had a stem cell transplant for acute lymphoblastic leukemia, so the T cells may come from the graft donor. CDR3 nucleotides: TGTGCCAGCAGCCCCGCCAAGGTGGAGGGGTTGTTTTTT. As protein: CASSPAKVEGLFF.